This TCR beta chain was documented in a study of blood T cell repertoires in COVID-19. Across the study: Nucleic acid was either cDNA or gDNA, and it came from T cells, B-cell-depleted T cells, or PBMCs.

The CDR3 sequence is 17 residues long. The germline V gene encodes CDR1 SGHTA and CDR2 FQGNSA. V lost 4 bases and J lost 0; bases outside the gene matches: 7. Sequenced by immunoSEQ multiplex PCR; TCRdb stores in-frame clones only, minus some. The sample carries tens of thousands of clones, roughly 88% recorded once. The rearrangement uses TRBV7-2 and TRBJ1-3; 9 bases agree with TRBD1. The receptor was isolated from a man aged 30 to 39 with acute or convalescent COVID-19. The specimen was peripheral blood. The CDR3 loop reads CASSSGQGSSSGNTIYF. In DNA form, the CDR3 reads TGTGCCAGCAGCTCGGGACAGGGCTCGAGCTCTGGAAACACCATATATTTT.